What follows is one TCR beta chain and its context. No antigen is known for it. Per-nucleotide qualities are absent, and no much larger clonotype sits a single base away. This entry comes from a study of CD8+CD57+ T cells in acquired aplastic anemia (dated by TCRdb to 2016 to 2019). In terms of the full investigation: DNA extracted from sorted CD4+ and CD8+ cells had a mean of about 3.2 ug, with a range of 0.2 to 27.4 ug. For healthy donor samples, the average read count was roughly 9.9 million for CD4+ cells and 11 million to 13 million for CD8+ cells. General study outcomes and caveats: Around 27 CD8+ CDR3 sequences were found in both patients and controls but appeared to be highly expressed in patients and within the immunodominant clones of the patients. CD8+ Simpson's diversity did not differ significantly between patients and healthy controls (P=0.060).

Genomic DNA was used as template for profiling of TCR beta VDJ combinations and CDR3 sequences. TCR repertoire sequencing was run on an Illumina HiSeq 2000. On the authors' methods: Repertoire assessment relied on Simpson's diversity index, CDR3 size and DJ length profiles, and TRBV/TRBJ rearrangement plots. Whichever DNA sequence was most abundant in the deep sequencing data was defined as the immunodominant clone. CDR3 amino acid sequences were checked for sharing between subjects and were compared against published repertoires and the VDJdb database. TCRdb redid the processing of the public reads, applying fastp at Q25 and MiXCR, and retained in-frame beta chains. Under each unique CDR3 protein, matching rows form one entry showing the most common genes and DNA. These V and J calls rely on TCRdb rather than the paper's analysis. This sample comprises about 160,000 distinct CDR3 sequences, about 48% of them detected only once. About 1.1% of the sample rests with the top ten.

A distance of 10 bases separates the germline ends of V and J, which lose 1 base and 2 bases respectively. The germline V gene encodes CDR1 DFQATT and CDR2 SNEGSKA (reference sequence). The CDR3, from cysteine to phenylalanine, totals 14 residues. CDR3 DNA only is kept here, 42 bases in frame from base 1. In this study, sorted CD4+ and CD8+ T cells from the blood of healthy subjects and of severe aplastic anemia patients had their TCR repertoires deep-sequenced. Ficoll-Paque density gradient centrifugation was used to isolate peripheral blood mononuclear cells. Before DNA extraction, CD4+ and CD8+ T cells were sorted with FACS or magnetic beads.

Sequencing was carried out using sorted CD4+, CD8+, or CD8+CD57+ T cells (not recorded which) from PBMCs. The source is a human donor in good health. The chain was built from TRBV20-1 and TRBJ2-3; the D gene could be TRBD1 or TRBD2, each one agreeing over 6 bases. The CDR3 region has the sequence CSARVRGPTDTQYF. Read as DNA, the sequence is TGCAGTGCTAGAGTACGGGGGCCCACAGATACGCAGTATTTT.